The 23 T cell receptor beta chains presented below share a single source sample, sequenced in a study of blood T cell repertoires in COVID-19. The table came from immunoSEQ multiplex PCR; TCRdb's copy has only in-frame clones and leaves some out. The table lists a few hundred thousand clones, 80% to 90% of them singletons. Sequencing used peripheral blood. The receptor source for this set is a man aged 35-49 years with acute or convalescent COVID-19.

The chain employs TRBV2 and TRBJ2-6, with TRBD1 matching over 8 bases. This CDR3 contains 16 residues. CDR1 SNHLY and CDR2 FYNNEI come from the germline V gene. J lost 2 bases, V lost 6 bases, and 6 bases had no gene match. The CDR3 sequence: CASSRTGTAGANVLTF. Here the CDR3 DNA reads TGTGCCAGCAGCCGGACAGGGACCGCTGGGGCCAACGTCCTGACTTTC.

This rearrangement joins TRBV29-1 to TRBJ2-2; D is possibly TRBD2 (6 bases). The germline V gene encodes CDR1 SQVTM and CDR2 ANQGSEA. Deletions cut 7 bases from V and 0 bases from J, with 12 bases between. The CDR3 has 14 residues. CDR3 sequence: CSALADANTGELFF. DNA for the CDR3: TGCAGCGCCTTAGCGGACGCGAACACCGGGGAGCTGTTTTTT.

V is TRBV14 and J is TRBJ2-1; D uncertain. This CDR3 has 13 amino acids. Trimming shortened V by 2 bases and J by 6 bases, and 8 bases separated the two germline ends. Germline values: CDR1 SGHDN, CDR2 FVKESK. As DNA, the CDR3 is TGTGCCAGCAGCCAACGACACAGCAATGAGCAGTTCTTC. Amino acid sequence: CASSQRHSNEQFF.

This chain connects TRBV4-3 to TRBJ2-1; weak D call: TRBD2 (5 bases). Germline lookup yields CDR1 LGHNA and CDR2 YSLEER. There are 16 residues in the CDR3. Trimming cost V 3 bases and J 4 bases, with 16 bases left between them. The CDR3 coding sequence is TGCGCCAGCAGCCAGGCCGAGGGAGCACGTTACAATGAGCAGTTCTTC. Protein: CASSQAEGARYNEQFF.

V usage is TRBV7-9 and J usage is TRBJ1-1, with 10 nucleotides matching TRBD1. There are 16 residues in the CDR3. Per the germline V gene, CDR1 is SEHNR and CDR2 is FQNEAQ (reference sequence). V shed 1 base and J 5 bases; nucleotides not matched to a gene: 7. In nucleotides, the CDR3 is TGTGCCAGCAGCTTAGACCCGGGACAGGGGAGAACTGAAGCTTTCTTT. Amino acid sequence: CASSLDPGQGRTEAFF. The whole variable domain, remainder taken from reference TRBV7-9 and TRBJ1-1, is DTGVSQNPRHKITKRGQNVTFRCDPISEHNRLYWYRQTLGQGPEFLTYFQNEAQLEKSRLLSDRFSAERPKGSFSTLEIQRTEQGDSAMYLCASSLDPGQGRTEAFFGQGTRLTVV.

The genes are TRBV2 and TRBJ2-5; maybe TRBD1 (6 bases). This CDR3 region has 13 residues. CDR1 is SNHLY, CDR2 FYNNEI, per germline. Between the trimmed V and J ends, which lost 5 bases and 3 bases, there was a span of 10 bases. The CDR3 DNA is TGTGCCAGCAGTTGGGACACCAAAGAGACCCAGTACTTC. Protein product: CASSWDTKETQYF.

As to this clone: In the same sample, other DNA sequences code for this CDR3. This chain links TRBV9 with TRBJ1-1, with 7 positions matching TRBD1. In germline, CDR1 is SGDLS, CDR2 YYNGEE. The V and J ends lost 3 bases and 1 base, in that order; junction bases with no gene match: 0. CDR3 length: 13 amino acids. The CDR3 nucleotides are TGTGCCAGCAGCGGACAGGGGAACACTGAAGCTTTCTTT. It specifies CASSGQGNTEAFF. Drawing the rest from reference TRBV9 and TRBJ1-1, the complete variable domain is DSGVTQTPKHLITATGQRVTLRCSPRSGDLSVYWYQQSLDQGLQFLIQYYNGEERAKGNILERFSAQQFPDLHSELNLSSLELGDSALYFCASSGQGNTEAFFGQGTRLTVV.

The rearrangement uses TRBV11-3 and TRBJ1-6; TRBD1 aligns across 11 bases. Germline lookup yields CDR1 SGHNT and CDR2 YENEEA. The J segment lost 8 bases and the V segment lost 5 bases, leaving 2 bases of the junction unmatched. The CDR3 covers 14 residues. CDR3 in amino acids: CASSQGQGDSPLHF. The DNA of the CDR3 is TGTGCCAGCAGCCAGGGACAGGGGGATTCACCCCTCCACTTT.

The V call is TRBV27, the J call TRBJ1-1; 7 bases agree with TRBD1. With 0 bases clipped from V and 1 base from J, the junction kept 8 bases outside the gene matches. The CDR3 spans 17 residues. The germline CDR1 and CDR2 sequences are MNHEY and SMNVEV (reference sequence). CDR3 in amino acids: CASSLSPTGEENTEAFF. The CDR3 DNA follows: TGTGCCAGCAGTTTATCCCCCACAGGGGAGGAGAACACTGAAGCTTTCTTT.

V usage is TRBV5-1 and J usage is TRBJ1-4, with 7 bases fitting TRBD1. The V gene end was trimmed by 1 base and the J gene end by 0 bases; junction bases not matched to a gene: 3. Per the germline V gene, CDR1 is SGHRS and CDR2 is YFSETQ. The CDR3 contains 16 residues. For the CDR3, the DNA is TGCGCCAGCAGCTTGACAGGGGCTGCAACTAATGAAAAACTGTTTTTT. It is translated as CASSLTGAATNEKLFF.

The V gene is TRBV3-1 (or the pseudogene TRBV3-2), the J gene TRBJ1-2; D possibly corresponds to TRBD1 (6 bases). The germline V gene has CDR1 LGHDT and CDR2 YNNKEL (reference sequence). This CDR3 is 16 amino acids long. Trimming removed 1 base at V and 7 bases at J, with 19 bases between. CDR3 bases: TGTGCCAGCAGCCAAGCCCTACAGGGTTTCTTCGGTGGCTACACCTTC. Protein sequence: CASSQALQGFFGGYTF.

The chain combines TRBV3-1 (or the pseudogene TRBV3-2) with TRBJ1-6; D may be TRBD1 (6 bases). CDR1 is LGHDT and CDR2 is YNNKEL in the germline V gene (reference sequence). V was cut by 3 bases and J by 10 bases, with 10 bases left in between. The CDR3 runs to 13 residues. The CDR3 region is CASSQGAQSPLHF. In nucleotides, the CDR3 is TGTGCCAGCAGCCAGGGGGCGCAATCACCCCTCCACTTT.

The V and J genes are TRBV9 and TRBJ1-3, with D possibly being TRBD1 (5 bases). Germline CDR1 is SGDLS and CDR2 is YYNGEE. Trimming took off 3 bases at V and 0 bases at J, with 10 bases between the two ends. The CDR3 is made up of 15 amino acids. DNA for the CDR3: TGTGCCAGCAGCGCAGACAGTAGCTCTGGAAACACCATATATTTT. It translates to CASSADSSSGNTIYF.

This clone was seen at least ten times. This chain connects TRBV9 to TRBJ2-7, with 11 bases matching TRBD1. This CDR3 has 16 residues. Germline-derived CDR1 and CDR2 are SGDLS and YYNGEE. J lost 2 bases, V lost 4 bases, and 8 bases had no gene match. CDR3 loop: CASSPPRGQGAYEQYF. The CDR3 DNA follows: TGTGCCAGCAGCCCCCCCCGGGGACAGGGGGCCTACGAGCAGTACTTC.

V and J are TRBV19 and TRBJ2-7, with D possibly matching TRBD1 (6 bases). Germline CDR1 reads LNHDA; CDR2 reads SQIVND (reference sequence). The CDR3 extends over 13 amino acids. The V end was cut by 5 bases, the J end by 3 bases, with 11 bases between. The CDR3 DNA is TGTGCCAGTAGTGGGGGCCGAAACTACGAGCAGTACTTC. This translates into CASSGGRNYEQYF. The full variable domain, rest sourced from reference TRBV19 and TRBJ2-7, is DGGITQSPKYLFRKEGQNVTLSCEQNLNHDAMYWYRQDPGQGLRLIYYSQIVNDFQKGDIAEGYSVSREKKESFPLTVTSAQKNPTAFYLCASSGGRNYEQYFGPGTRLTVT.

As for this clone: Other nucleotide sequences from this sample produce the same CDR3. The chain couples TRBV27 to TRBJ2-1; 8 nucleotides match TRBD1. CDR1 is MNHEY and CDR2 is SMNVEV in the germline V gene (reference sequence). The CDR3 is 14 residues long. V shed 6 bases and J 2 bases; nucleotides not matched to a gene: 3. The CDR3 is CASRAGGPYNEQFF. The CDR3 coding sequence is TGTGCCAGCAGGGCAGGGGGCCCCTACAATGAGCAGTTCTTC.

The V gene is TRBV19, the J gene TRBJ1-2, with unresolved D. This CDR3 contains 11 residues. Trimming cost V 7 bases and J 12 bases, with 15 bases left between them. From germline, CDR1 is LNHDA and CDR2 SQIVND (reference sequence). The CDR3 here is CASNSAGKHTF. In DNA, the CDR3 is TGTGCCAGTAATAGCGCGGGGAAACACACCTTC.

Only one count was recorded for this clone. J is TRBJ1-2 and V is TRBV6-4, with D possibly being TRBD1 (6 bases). The CDR3 sequence is 15 residues long. The V gene's germline CDR1 is MRHNA and CDR2 SNTAGT. V was shortened by 2 bases and J by 2 bases, with 12 bases between the two germline ends. The CDR3 protein is CASSDPLRGNYGYTF. CDR3 in DNA: TGTGCCAGCAGTGACCCGCTCAGGGGAAACTATGGCTACACCTTC.

This chain uses TRBV7-3 with TRBJ2-2; D perhaps matches TRBD2 (7 bases). The CDR3 is 15 residues long. Between the trimmed V and J ends, which lost 4 bases and 5 bases, there was a span of 14 bases. Per the germline V gene, CDR1 is SGHTA and CDR2 is FQGTGA. CDR3 DNA sequence: TGTGCCAGCAGCTCCGAAAGGGGGGGTACCGGGGAGCTGTTTTTT. Encoded protein: CASSSERGGTGELFF.

This rearrangement joins TRBV10-3 to TRBJ1-1; maybe TRBD1 (5 bases). The germline V and J ends were trimmed by 7 bases and 1 base, with 10 bases remaining between them. The CDR3 covers 13 residues. From germline, CDR1 is ENHRY and CDR2 SYGVKD. The CDR3 is CAIIGGENTEAFF. As DNA, the CDR3 is TGTGCCATCATCGGGGGAGAGAACACTGAAGCTTTCTTT.

This clone has just a few counts. This chain uses TRBV7-3 with TRBJ2-1, with TRBD1 matching over 10 bases. V trimming: 5 bases; J trimming: 6 bases; junction bases outside the gene matches: 10. The CDR3 loop spans 16 amino acids. The germline gives CDR1 SGHTA, CDR2 FQGTGA. The CDR3 DNA follows: TGTGCCAGCAGCCAAACCTCTGGGACAGGGGTCAATGAGCAGTTCTTC. The encoded protein is CASSQTSGTGVNEQFF.

The chain uses TRBV4-1 and TRBJ1-3, with D possibly being TRBD1 (5 bases). The V gene lost 3 bases and the J gene lost 0 bases, with 18 bases spanning the gap. Per the germline V gene, CDR1 is MGHRA and CDR2 is YSYEKL. The CDR3 consists of 18 residues. For the CDR3, the DNA is TGCGCCAGCAGCCATCACTCGGGAGGGGCCCGCTCTGGAAACACCATATATTTT. It specifies CASSHHSGGARSGNTIYF.

This chain uses TRBV2 with TRBJ2-1; TRBD1 is a possible D gene (6 bases). Trimming cost V 4 bases and J 8 bases, with 9 bases left between them. The length of the CDR3 is 12 residues. In germline, CDR1 is SNHLY, CDR2 FYNNEI. The CDR3 nucleotides read TGTGCCAGCAGTGGGGGGCCGGATGAGCAGTTCTTC. It translates to CASSGGPDEQFF. Based on the CDR3 plus reference TRBV2 and TRBJ2-1, the full variable domain is EPEVTQTPSHQVTQMGQEVILRCVPISNHLYFYWYRQILGQKVEFLVSFYNNEISEKSEIFDDQFSVERPDGSNFTLKIRSTKLEDSAMYFCASSGGPDEQFFGPGTRLTVL.